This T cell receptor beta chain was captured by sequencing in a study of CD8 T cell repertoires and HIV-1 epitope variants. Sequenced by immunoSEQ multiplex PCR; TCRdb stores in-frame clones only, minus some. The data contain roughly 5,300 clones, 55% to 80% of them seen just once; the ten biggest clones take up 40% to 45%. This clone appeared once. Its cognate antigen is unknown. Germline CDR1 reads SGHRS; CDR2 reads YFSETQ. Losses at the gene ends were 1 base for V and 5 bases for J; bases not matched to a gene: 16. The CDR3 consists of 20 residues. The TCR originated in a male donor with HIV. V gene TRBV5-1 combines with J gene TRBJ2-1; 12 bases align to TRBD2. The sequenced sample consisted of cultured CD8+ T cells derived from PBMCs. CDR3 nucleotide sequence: TGCGCCAGCAGCTTGTCTCTGACAGGGGGAGGACTAGCGGGGCACAATGAGCAGTTCTTC. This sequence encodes CASSLSLTGGGLAGHNEQFF. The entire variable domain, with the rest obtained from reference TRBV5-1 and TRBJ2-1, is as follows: KAGVTQTPRYLIKTRGQQVTLSCSPISGHRSVSWYQQTPGQGLQFLFEYFSETQRNKGNFPGRFSGRQFSNSRSEMNVSTLELGDSALYLCASSLSLTGGGLAGHNEQFFGPGTRLTVL.